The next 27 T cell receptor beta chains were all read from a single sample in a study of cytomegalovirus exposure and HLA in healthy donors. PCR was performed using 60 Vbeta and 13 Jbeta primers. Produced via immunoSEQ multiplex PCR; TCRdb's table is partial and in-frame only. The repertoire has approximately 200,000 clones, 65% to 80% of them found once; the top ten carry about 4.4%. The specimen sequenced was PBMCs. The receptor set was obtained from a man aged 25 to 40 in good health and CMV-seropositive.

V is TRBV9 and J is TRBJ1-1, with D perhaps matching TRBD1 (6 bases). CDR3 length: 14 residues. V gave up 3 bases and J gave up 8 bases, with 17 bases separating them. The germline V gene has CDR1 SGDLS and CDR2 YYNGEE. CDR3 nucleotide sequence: TGTGCCAGCAGCGCCACTCAGGGGATAGGGGAAGCTTTCTTT. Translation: CASSATQGIGEAFF.

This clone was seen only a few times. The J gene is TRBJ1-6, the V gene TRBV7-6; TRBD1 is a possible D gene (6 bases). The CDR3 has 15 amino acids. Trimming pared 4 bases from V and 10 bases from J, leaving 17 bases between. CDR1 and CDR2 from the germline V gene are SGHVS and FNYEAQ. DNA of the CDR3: TGTGCCAGCAGCTCGGCGAGGCAGGGGAACTCACCCCTCCACTTT. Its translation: CASSSARQGNSPLHF.

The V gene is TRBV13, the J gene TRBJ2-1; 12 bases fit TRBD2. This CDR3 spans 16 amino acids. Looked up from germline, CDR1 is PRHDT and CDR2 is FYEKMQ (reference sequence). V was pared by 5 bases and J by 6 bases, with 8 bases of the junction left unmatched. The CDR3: CASSPPPSGRANEQFF. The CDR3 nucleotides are TGTGCCAGCAGCCCCCCCCCTAGCGGGAGGGCCAATGAGCAGTTCTTC.

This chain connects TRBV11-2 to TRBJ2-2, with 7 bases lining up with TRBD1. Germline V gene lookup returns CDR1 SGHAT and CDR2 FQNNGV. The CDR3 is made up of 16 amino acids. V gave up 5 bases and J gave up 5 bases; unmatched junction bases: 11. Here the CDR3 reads CASSRNDQGETGELFF. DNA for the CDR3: TGTGCCAGCAGCCGCAACGACCAGGGGGAGACCGGGGAGCTGTTTTTT.

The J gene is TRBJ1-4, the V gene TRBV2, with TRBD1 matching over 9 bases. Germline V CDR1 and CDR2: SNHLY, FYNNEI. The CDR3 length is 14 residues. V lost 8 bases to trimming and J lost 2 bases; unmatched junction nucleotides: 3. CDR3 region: CASVGTGTNEKLFF. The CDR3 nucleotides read TGTGCCAGCGTTGGGACAGGGACTAATGAAAAACTGTTTTTT.

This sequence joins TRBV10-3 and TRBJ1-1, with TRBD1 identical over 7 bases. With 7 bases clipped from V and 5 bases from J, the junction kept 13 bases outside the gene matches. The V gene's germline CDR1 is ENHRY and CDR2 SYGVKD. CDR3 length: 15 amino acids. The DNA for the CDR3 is TGTGCCATCACCCGGCAAGCAGGGGGAGAGACTGAAGCTTTCTTT. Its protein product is CAITRQAGGETEAFF.

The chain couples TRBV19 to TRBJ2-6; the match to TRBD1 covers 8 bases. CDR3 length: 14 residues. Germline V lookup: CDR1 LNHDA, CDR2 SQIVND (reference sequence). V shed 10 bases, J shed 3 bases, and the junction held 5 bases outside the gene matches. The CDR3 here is CATATGDGANVLTF. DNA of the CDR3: TGTGCCACCGCGACAGGGGATGGGGCCAACGTCCTGACTTTC.

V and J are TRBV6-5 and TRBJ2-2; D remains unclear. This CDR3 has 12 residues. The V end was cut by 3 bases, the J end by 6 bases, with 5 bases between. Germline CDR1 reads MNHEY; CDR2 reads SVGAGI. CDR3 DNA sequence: TGTGCCAGCAGTTATGACTCCGGGGAGCTGTTTTTT. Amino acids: CASSYDSGELFF.

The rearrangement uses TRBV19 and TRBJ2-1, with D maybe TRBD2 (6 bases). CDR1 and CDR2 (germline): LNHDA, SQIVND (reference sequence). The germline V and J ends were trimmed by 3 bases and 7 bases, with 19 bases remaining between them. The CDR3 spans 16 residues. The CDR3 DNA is TGTGCCAGTAGTATTATTTGGGACTCCCAAGGGAATGAGCAGTTCTTC. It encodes CASSIIWDSQGNEQFF.

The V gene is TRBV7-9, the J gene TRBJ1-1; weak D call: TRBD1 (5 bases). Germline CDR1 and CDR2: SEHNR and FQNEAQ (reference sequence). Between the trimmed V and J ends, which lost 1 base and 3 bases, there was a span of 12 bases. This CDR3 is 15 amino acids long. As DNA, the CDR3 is TGTGCCAGCAGCTTAGGGTCCTCGGGGGACACTGAAGCTTTCTTT. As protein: CASSLGSSGDTEAFF. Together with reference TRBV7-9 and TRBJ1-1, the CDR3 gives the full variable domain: DTGVSQNPRHKITKRGQNVTFRCDPISEHNRLYWYRQTLGQGPEFLTYFQNEAQLEKSRLLSDRFSAERPKGSFSTLEIQRTEQGDSAMYLCASSLGSSGDTEAFFGQGTRLTVV.

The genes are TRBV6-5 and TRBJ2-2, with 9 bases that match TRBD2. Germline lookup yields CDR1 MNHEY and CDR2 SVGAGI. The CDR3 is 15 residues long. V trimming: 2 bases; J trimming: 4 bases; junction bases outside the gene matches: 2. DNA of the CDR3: TGTGCCAGCAGTTACAAGCGGGGGGTCACCGGGGAGCTGTTTTTT. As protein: CASSYKRGVTGELFF.

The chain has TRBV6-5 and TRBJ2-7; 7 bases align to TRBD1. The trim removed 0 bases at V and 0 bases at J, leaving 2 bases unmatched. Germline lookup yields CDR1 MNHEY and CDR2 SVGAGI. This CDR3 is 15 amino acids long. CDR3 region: CASSYSTGSSYEQYF. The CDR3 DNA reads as TGTGCCAGCAGTTACTCGACAGGGTCCTCCTACGAGCAGTACTTC.

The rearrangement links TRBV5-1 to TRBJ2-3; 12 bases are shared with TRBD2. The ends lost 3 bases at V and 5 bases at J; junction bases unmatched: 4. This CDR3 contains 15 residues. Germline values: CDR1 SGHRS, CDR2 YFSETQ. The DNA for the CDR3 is TGCGCCAGCAGCTACCCTAGCGGGAGGGGAGATACGCAGTATTTT. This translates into CASSYPSGRGDTQYF.

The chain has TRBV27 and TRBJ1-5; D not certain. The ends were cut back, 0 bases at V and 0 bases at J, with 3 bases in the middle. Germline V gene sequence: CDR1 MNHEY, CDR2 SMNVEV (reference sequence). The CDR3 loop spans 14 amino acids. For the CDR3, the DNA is TGTGCCAGCAGTTTATCACTTAGCAATCAGCCCCAGCATTTT. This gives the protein CASSLSLSNQPQHF.

DNA for the CDR3: TGCGCCAGCAGCCAAGATTTTGGGAGAACGAACACTGAAGCTTTCTTT. This translates into CASSQDFGRTNTEAFF. The chain combines TRBV4-3 with TRBJ1-1; D is ambiguous. V was trimmed by 0 bases and J by 1 base, leaving 12 bases between them. There are 16 residues in the CDR3. The germline V gene encodes CDR1 LGHNA and CDR2 YSLEER.

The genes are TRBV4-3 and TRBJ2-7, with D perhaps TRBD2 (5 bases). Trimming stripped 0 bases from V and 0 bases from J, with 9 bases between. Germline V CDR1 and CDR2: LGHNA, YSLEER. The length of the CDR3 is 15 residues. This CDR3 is CASSQDRGSSYEQYF. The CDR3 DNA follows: TGCGCCAGCAGCCAAGACCGAGGGAGCTCCTACGAGCAGTACTTC.

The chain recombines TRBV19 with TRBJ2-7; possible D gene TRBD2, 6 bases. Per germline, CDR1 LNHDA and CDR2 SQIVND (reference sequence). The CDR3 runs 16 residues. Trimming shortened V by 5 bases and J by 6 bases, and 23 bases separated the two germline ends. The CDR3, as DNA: TGTGCCAGTAGTTCGTCCTCTTCCGGGACTCTGGCCGAGCAGTACTTC. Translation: CASSSSSSGTLAEQYF.

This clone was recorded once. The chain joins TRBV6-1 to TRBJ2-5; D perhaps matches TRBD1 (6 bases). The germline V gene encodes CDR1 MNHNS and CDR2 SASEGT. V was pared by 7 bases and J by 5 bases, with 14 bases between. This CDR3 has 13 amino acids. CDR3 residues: CASTRGGGETQYF. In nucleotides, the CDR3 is TGTGCCAGCACCCGAGGGGGTGGTGAGACCCAGTACTTC.

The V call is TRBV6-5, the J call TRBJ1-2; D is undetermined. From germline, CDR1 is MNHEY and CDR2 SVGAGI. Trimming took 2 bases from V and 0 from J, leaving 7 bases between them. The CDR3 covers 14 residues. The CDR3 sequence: CASSYAGPNYGYTF. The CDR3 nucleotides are TGTGCCAGCAGTTACGCAGGTCCTAACTATGGCTACACCTTC.

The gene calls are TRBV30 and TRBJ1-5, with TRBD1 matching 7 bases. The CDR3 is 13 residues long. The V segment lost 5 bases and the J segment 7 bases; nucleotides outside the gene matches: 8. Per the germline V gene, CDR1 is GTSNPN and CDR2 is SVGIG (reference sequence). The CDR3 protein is CAWDTGAGQPQHF. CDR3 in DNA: TGTGCCTGGGATACAGGGGCAGGGCAGCCCCAGCATTTT.

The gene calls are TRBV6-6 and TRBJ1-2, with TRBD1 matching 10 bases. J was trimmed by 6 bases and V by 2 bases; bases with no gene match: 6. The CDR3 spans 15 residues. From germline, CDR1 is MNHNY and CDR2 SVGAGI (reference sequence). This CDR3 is CASSYPDRGIDGYTF. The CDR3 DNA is TGTGCCAGCAGTTACCCGGACAGGGGGATTGATGGCTACACCTTC.

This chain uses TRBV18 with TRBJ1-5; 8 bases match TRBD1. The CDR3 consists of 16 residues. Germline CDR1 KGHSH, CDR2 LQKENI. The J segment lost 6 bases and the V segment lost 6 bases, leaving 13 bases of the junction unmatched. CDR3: CASSTAGGMRGQPQHF. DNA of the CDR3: TGTGCCAGCTCTACCGCAGGGGGCATGAGAGGTCAGCCCCAGCATTTT.

CDR3 bases: TGTGCCAGCAGCGCGGAGGGGTCCTATGGCTACACCTTC. Translation: CASSAEGSYGYTF. V is TRBV5-6 and J is TRBJ1-2; D possibly corresponds to TRBD1 (5 bases). The CDR3 length is 13 residues. Germline V CDR1 and CDR2: SGHDT, YYEEEE. Trimming took off 4 bases at V and 4 bases at J, with 11 bases between the two ends.

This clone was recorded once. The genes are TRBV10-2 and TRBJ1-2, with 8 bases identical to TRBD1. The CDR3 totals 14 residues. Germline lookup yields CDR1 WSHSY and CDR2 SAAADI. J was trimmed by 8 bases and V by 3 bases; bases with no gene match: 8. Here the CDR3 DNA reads TGCGCCAGCAGTGATAGGGGCAGGGGGCTCGGCTACACCTTC. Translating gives CASSDRGRGLGYTF.

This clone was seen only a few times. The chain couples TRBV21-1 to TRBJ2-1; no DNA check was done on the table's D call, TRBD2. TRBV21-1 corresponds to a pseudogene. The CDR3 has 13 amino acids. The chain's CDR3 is CASRNRLAAEQFF. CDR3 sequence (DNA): TGTGCCAGCAGAAATAGACTAGCAGCTGAGCAGTTCTTC.

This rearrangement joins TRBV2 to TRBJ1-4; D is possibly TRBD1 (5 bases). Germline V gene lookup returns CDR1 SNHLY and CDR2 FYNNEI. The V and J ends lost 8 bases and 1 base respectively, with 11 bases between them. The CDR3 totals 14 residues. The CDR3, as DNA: TGTGCCAGCGTCCCAGACAGAACTAATGAAAAACTGTTTTTT. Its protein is CASVPDRTNEKLFF.

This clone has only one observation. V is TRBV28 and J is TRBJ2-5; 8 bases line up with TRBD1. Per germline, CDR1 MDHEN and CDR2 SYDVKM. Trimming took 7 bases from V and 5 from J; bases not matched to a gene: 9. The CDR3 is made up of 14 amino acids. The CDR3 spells CASTDREDLETQYF. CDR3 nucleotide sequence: TGTGCCAGCACGGACAGGGAGGATTTGGAGACCCAGTACTTC.